Listed below are T cell receptor beta chains from one sample, sequenced in a study of blood T cell repertoires in COVID-19. Produced via immunoSEQ multiplex PCR; TCRdb's table is partial and in-frame only. Here the sample spans under 350,000 clones, around nine tenths being singletons. The sequencing sample was made of peripheral blood. The receptor source for this set is a man aged 65 to 79 with acute or convalescent COVID-19. Each CDR3 is given with its conserved first and last residue. D genes are given only for firm matches.

j_gene: TRBJ1-2
v_gene: TRBV5-1
len: 19
d_gene: NA
CDR3aa: CASSLAFGAGDDYNYGYTF

j_gene: TRBJ2-7
v_gene: TRBV13
len: 14
d_gene: NA
CDR3aa: CASSFRNANYEQYF

j_gene: TRBJ1-2
v_gene: TRBV5-1
len: 15
d_gene: NA
CDR3aa: CASSLVGDSLYGYTF

j_gene: TRBJ2-7
v_gene: TRBV5-6
len: 13
d_gene: NA
CDR3aa: CASSPGSPYEQYF

j_gene: TRBJ2-5
v_gene: TRBV27
len: 13
d_gene: NA
CDR3aa: CASSLGRGWTQYF

j_gene: TRBJ1-2
v_gene: TRBV19
len: 12
d_gene: TRBD1
CDR3aa: CASGQGFYGYTF

j_gene: TRBJ1-1
v_gene: TRBV30
len: 11
d_gene: NA
CDR3aa: CAWNKYTEAFF

j_gene: TRBJ2-2
v_gene: TRBV6-2/TRBV6-3
len: 16
d_gene: TRBD2
CDR3aa: CASSYSRGVAPGELFF

j_gene: TRBJ1-2
v_gene: TRBV9
len: 13
d_gene: NA
CDR3aa: CASSVVSGQGYTF

j_gene: TRBJ1-3
v_gene: TRBV11-2
len: 16
d_gene: TRBD1
CDR3aa: CASSFREGAYGNTIYF

j_gene: TRBJ1-1
v_gene: TRBV18
len: 12
d_gene: NA
CDR3aa: CASSPEGVGAFF

j_gene: TRBJ1-3
v_gene: TRBV7-2
len: 14
d_gene: NA
CDR3aa: CASSSGVSGNTIYF

j_gene: TRBJ1-2
v_gene: TRBV18
len: 13
d_gene: NA
CDR3aa: CASSPAGRNGYTF

j_gene: TRBJ2-7
v_gene: TRBV6-6
len: 19
d_gene: TRBD2
CDR3aa: CASSLTGTSGIQTPYEQYF

j_gene: TRBJ2-3
v_gene: TRBV5-1
len: 14
d_gene: NA
CDR3aa: CASSSSDPTDTQYF

j_gene: TRBJ1-3
v_gene: TRBV7-6
len: 15
d_gene: NA
CDR3aa: CASSFNPSSGNTIYF

j_gene: TRBJ2-1
v_gene: TRBV4-3
len: 15
d_gene: TRBD2
CDR3aa: CASSLGLAGFNEQFF

j_gene: TRBJ1-6
v_gene: TRBV18
len: 13
d_gene: NA
CDR3aa: CASSGDRNSPLHF

j_gene: TRBJ2-4
v_gene: TRBV5-5
len: 13
d_gene: NA
CDR3aa: CASSFGGKDIQYF

j_gene: TRBJ2-1
v_gene: TRBV3-1/TRBV3-2
len: 14
d_gene: NA
CDR3aa: CASSHGQLPNEQFF

j_gene: TRBJ2-7
v_gene: TRBV12-3/TRBV12-4
len: 12
d_gene: NA
CDR3aa: CASSFAGLEQYF

j_gene: TRBJ1-4
v_gene: TRBV5-1
len: 15
d_gene: NA
CDR3aa: CASSSSGQEGEKLFF

j_gene: TRBJ2-7
v_gene: TRBV30
len: 16
d_gene: NA
CDR3aa: CAWSLGGSSIVNEQYF

j_gene: TRBJ2-7
v_gene: TRBV7-9
len: 15
d_gene: NA
CDR3aa: CASRDNRQASYEQYF

j_gene: TRBJ2-7
v_gene: TRBV6-2/TRBV6-3
len: 18
d_gene: NA
CDR3aa: CASSYKEGMTEGTYEQYF

j_gene: TRBJ2-7
v_gene: TRBV28
len: 13
d_gene: NA
CDR3aa: CASCTGTTYEQYF

j_gene: TRBJ1-4
v_gene: TRBV2
len: 15
d_gene: NA
CDR3aa: CASTGGRWSSEKLFF

j_gene: TRBJ2-2
v_gene: TRBV28
len: 14
d_gene: NA
CDR3aa: CASSWVLGSGELFF

j_gene: TRBJ1-1
v_gene: TRBV11-3
len: 13
d_gene: TRBD1
CDR3aa: CASSWDSDTEAFF

j_gene: TRBJ2-1
v_gene: TRBV7-2
len: 16
d_gene: TRBD2
CDR3aa: CASSERLAGAYNEQFF

j_gene: TRBJ2-3
v_gene: TRBV28
len: 15
d_gene: NA
CDR3aa: CASAPGSLGTDTQYF

j_gene: TRBJ1-3
v_gene: TRBV5-4
len: 17
d_gene: NA
CDR3aa: CASSSSRGAGTGNTIYF

j_gene: TRBJ2-7
v_gene: TRBV11-1
len: 13
d_gene: NA
CDR3aa: CASKRDTSYEQYF

j_gene: TRBJ1-6
v_gene: TRBV5-1
len: 15
d_gene: TRBD1
CDR3aa: CASTQGGQGASPLHF

j_gene: TRBJ2-7
v_gene: TRBV30
len: 12
d_gene: NA
CDR3aa: CAWSGLPYEQYF

j_gene: TRBJ1-1
v_gene: TRBV20-1
len: 11
d_gene: TRBD1
CDR3aa: CSARRGQGVFF

j_gene: TRBJ2-7
v_gene: TRBV5-5
len: 13
d_gene: TRBD1
CDR3aa: CASSSQGAREQYF

j_gene: TRBJ2-3
v_gene: TRBV13
len: 16
d_gene: TRBD2
CDR3aa: CASSRPLGGSGDTQYF

j_gene: TRBJ1-4
v_gene: TRBV13
len: 13
d_gene: TRBD1
CDR3aa: CASSLGQGKKLFF

j_gene: TRBJ1-2
v_gene: TRBV4-2
len: 17
d_gene: NA
CDR3aa: CASSQASPGGSGYGYTF

j_gene: TRBJ2-4
v_gene: TRBV6-5
len: 14
d_gene: TRBD1
CDR3aa: CASSTQGAGNIQYF